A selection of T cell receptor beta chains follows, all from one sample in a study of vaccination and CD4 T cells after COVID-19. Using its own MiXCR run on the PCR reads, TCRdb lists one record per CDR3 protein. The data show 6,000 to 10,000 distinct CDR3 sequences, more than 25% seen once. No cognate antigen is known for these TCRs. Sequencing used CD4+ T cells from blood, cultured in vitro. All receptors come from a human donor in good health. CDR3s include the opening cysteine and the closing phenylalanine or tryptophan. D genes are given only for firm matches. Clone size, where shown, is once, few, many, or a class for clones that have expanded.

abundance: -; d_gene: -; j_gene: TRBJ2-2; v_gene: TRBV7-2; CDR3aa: CASSLEAGELFF; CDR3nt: TGTGCCAGCAGCCTCGAGGCCGGGGAGCTGTTTTTT
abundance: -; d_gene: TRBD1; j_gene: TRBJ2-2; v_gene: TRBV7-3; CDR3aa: CASSPDRGGTGELFF; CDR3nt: TGTGCCAGCAGCCCGGACAGGGGAGGGACCGGGGAGCTGTTTTTT
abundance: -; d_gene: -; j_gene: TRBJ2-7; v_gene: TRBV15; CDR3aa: CATSRDPNRDYSYEQYF; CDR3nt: TGTGCCACCAGCAGAGATCCAAACAGGGACTACTCCTACGAGCAGTACTTC
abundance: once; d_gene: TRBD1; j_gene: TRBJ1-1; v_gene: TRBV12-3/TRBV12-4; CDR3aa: CASSQNRGHSEAFF; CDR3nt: TGTGCCAGCAGCCAGAACAGGGGGCACTCTGAAGCTTTCTTT
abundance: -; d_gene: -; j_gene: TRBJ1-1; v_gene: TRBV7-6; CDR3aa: CASSPDENTEAFF; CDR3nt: TGTGCCAGCAGCCCCGACGAGAACACTGAAGCTTTCTTT
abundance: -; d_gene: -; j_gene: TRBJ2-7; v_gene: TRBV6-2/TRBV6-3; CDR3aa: CASSYSQSGYTSYEQYF; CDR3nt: TGTGCCAGCAGTTACTCCCAGTCAGGGTACACCTCCTACGAGCAGTACTTC
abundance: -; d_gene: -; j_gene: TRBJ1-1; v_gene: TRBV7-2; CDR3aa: CASSHPDRNTEAFF; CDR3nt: TGTGCCAGCAGCCATCCAGACCGGAACACTGAAGCTTTCTTT
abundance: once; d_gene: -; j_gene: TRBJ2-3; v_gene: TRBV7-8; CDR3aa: CASSLAEDTQYF; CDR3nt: TGTGCCAGCAGCTTAGCAGAGGATACGCAGTATTTT
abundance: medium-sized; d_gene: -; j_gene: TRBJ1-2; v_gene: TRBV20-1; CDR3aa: CSARGTGTHYGYTF; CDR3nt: TGCAGTGCTAGAGGAACAGGGACCCACTATGGCTACACCTTC
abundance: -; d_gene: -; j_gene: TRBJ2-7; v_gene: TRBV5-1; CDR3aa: CASRRAPDLYEQYF; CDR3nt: TGCGCCAGCAGAAGGGCCCCTGATTTGTACGAGCAGTACTTC
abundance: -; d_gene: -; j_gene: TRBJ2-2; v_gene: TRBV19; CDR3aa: CASSIGWTGELFF; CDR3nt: TGTGCCAGTAGTATCGGGTGGACCGGGGAGCTGTTTTTT
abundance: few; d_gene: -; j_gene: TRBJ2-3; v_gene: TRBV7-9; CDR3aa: CASSHPLRYDTQYF; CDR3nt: TGTGCCAGCAGCCATCCCCTGCGGTATGATACGCAGTATTTT
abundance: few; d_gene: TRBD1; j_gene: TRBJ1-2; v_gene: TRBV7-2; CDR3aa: CASSAGTALYGYTF; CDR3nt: TGTGCCAGCAGTGCCGGGACAGCGCTATATGGCTACACCTTC
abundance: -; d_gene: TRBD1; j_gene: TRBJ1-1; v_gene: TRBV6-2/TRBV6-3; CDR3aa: CASSYTGQGWNTEAFF; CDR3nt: TGTGCCAGCAGTTACACGGGACAGGGATGGAACACTGAAGCTTTCTTT
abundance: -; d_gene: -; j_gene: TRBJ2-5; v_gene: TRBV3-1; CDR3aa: CASSQHTQETQYF; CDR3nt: TGTGCCAGCAGCCAACACACCCAAGAGACCCAGTACTTC
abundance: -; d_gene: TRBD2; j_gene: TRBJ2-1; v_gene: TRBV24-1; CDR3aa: CATGISGRVGNEQFF; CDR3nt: TGTGCCACCGGGATTAGCGGGAGGGTTGGCAATGAGCAGTTCTTC
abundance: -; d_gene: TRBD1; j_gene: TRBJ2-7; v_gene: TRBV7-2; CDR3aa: CASSLRLGGSDEQYF; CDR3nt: TGTGCCAGCAGCTTAAGGTTAGGGGGCTCGGACGAGCAGTACTTC
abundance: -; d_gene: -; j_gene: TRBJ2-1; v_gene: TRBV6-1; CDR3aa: CASRARDSSYNEQFF; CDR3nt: TGTGCCAGCAGAGCCCGGGACTCCTCCTACAATGAGCAGTTCTTC